Each of the 28 T cell receptor beta chains below was sequenced from the same sample in a study of PD-1 blockade in classical Hodgkin lymphoma. The table came from immunoSEQ multiplex PCR; TCRdb's copy has only in-frame clones and leaves some out. The repertoire holds over 10,000 clones, almost 90% seen once, with approximately 0.9% in the top ten. Time point reported: cycle 4 day 1 (C4D1), after less than 7 weeks of nivolumab. There was relapse after autologous stem cell transplantation in every patient, and there was variation in brentuximab vedotin exposure. Magnetic negative selection of thawed PBMCs was the method by which CD4+ T cells were purified. This specimen consisted of CD4+ T cells from blood, obtained before the fourth cycle of nivolumab. These receptors all come from a human donor with classical Hodgkin lymphoma.

V usage is TRBV7-2 and J usage is TRBJ1-1; 12 nucleotides align to TRBD1. J gave up 6 bases and V 5 bases, and 13 bases lay outside the gene matches. Germline V gene data show CDR1 as SGHTA and CDR2 as FQGNSA. The CDR3 is made up of 17 amino acids. DNA for the CDR3: TGTGCCAGCAGCAGAACGGGACAGGGGGCTCTGAGGTCTGAAGCTTTCTTT. Translated, it gives CASSRTGQGALRSEAFF.

V is TRBV7-2 and J is TRBJ1-2, with a possible D match to TRBD1 (5 bases). The V and J ends lost 3 bases and 6 bases respectively, with 17 bases between them. The CDR3 contains 15 residues. The V gene's germline CDR1 is SGHTA and CDR2 FQGNSA. The CDR3 bases are TGTGCCAGCAGCTTGCTTTCAGGGCGTCCTAATGGCTACACCTTC. This translates into CASSLLSGRPNGYTF.

This sequence joins TRBV9 and TRBJ2-6; D gene ambiguous. Germline CDR1 and CDR2: SGDLS and YYNGEE. The CDR3 has 14 amino acids. V was clipped by 2 bases and J by 6 bases, with 9 bases between them. CDR3 sequence (DNA): TGTGCCAGCAGCGTGATTGTAGAGGCCAACGTCCTGACTTTC. This encodes CASSVIVEANVLTF.

The rearrangement joins TRBV7-3 to TRBJ2-2; D is possibly TRBD2 (6 bases). This CDR3 has 15 amino acids. Per the germline V gene, CDR1 is SGHTA and CDR2 is FQGTGA. The V and J ends lost 5 bases and 3 bases respectively, with 13 bases between them. For the CDR3, the DNA is TGTGCCAGCAGCCCAGTTGGGGGGTACACCGGGGAGCTGTTTTTT. This encodes CASSPVGGYTGELFF.

The CDR3, as DNA: TGTGCCAGCAGCGTAGGCGGGAGGGGGGCCAACGTCCTGACTTTC. It translates to CASSVGGRGANVLTF. V is TRBV9 and J is TRBJ2-6, with 8 positions matching TRBD2. Germline V gene sequence: CDR1 SGDLS, CDR2 YYNGEE. The CDR3 length is 15 residues. The V and J ends lost 0 bases and 4 bases, in that order; junction bases with no gene match: 0.

The chain combines TRBV18 with TRBJ2-5, with D perhaps given as TRBD1 or TRBD2 (5 bases each). This CDR3 is 14 amino acids long. The V and J ends lost 6 bases and 0 bases respectively, with 11 bases between them. Germline values: CDR1 KGHSH, CDR2 LQKENI. The CDR3 bases are TGTGCCAGCTCCCCCGGGACGTACCAAGAGACCCAGTACTTC. Its translation: CASSPGTYQETQYF. The entire variable domain, with the rest obtained from reference TRBV18 and TRBJ2-5, is as follows: NAGVMQNPRHLVRRRGQEARLRCSPMKGHSHVYWYRQLPEEGLKFMVYLQKENIIDESGMPKERFSAEFPKEGPSILRIQQVVRGDSAAYFCASSPGTYQETQYFGPGTRLLVL.

The chain is built from TRBV10-1 and TRBJ2-5; no reliable D call. The CDR3 consists of 14 residues. The V and J ends lost 0 bases and 7 bases respectively, with 12 bases between them. Germline CDR1 is WNHNN and CDR2 is SYGVQD (reference sequence). The CDR3 nucleotides read TGCGCCAGCAGTGAGTCCAAGCATGTGGGGACCCAGTACTTC. It yields the protein CASSESKHVGTQYF.

This clone appeared once. V is TRBV28 and J is TRBJ2-7, with TRBD1 matching 7 bases. The CDR3 sequence is 13 residues long. Germline V gene data show CDR1 as MDHEN and CDR2 as SYDVKM. V was pared by 6 bases and J by 3 bases, with 5 bases of the junction left unmatched. DNA of the CDR3: TGTGCCAGCAGCTTGGGACAGTTCTACGAGCAGTACTTC. It translates to CASSLGQFYEQYF.

This chain connects TRBV9 to TRBJ2-3; 11 nucleotides agree with TRBD2. The junction had 11 bases not matched to a gene; V was cut back by 0 bases and J by 2 bases. CDR1 and CDR2 from the germline V gene are SGDLS and YYNGEE. This CDR3 is 19 amino acids long. CDR3 coding DNA: TGTGCCAGCAGCGTAGTAGCGGGGGGGCTCGCACGGGCCACAGATACGCAGTATTTT. This sequence encodes CASSVVAGGLARATDTQYF.

The chain employs TRBV11-2 and TRBJ1-1; D is undetermined. V dropped 0 bases and J dropped 7 bases, with 15 bases sitting between them. Germline V gene sequence: CDR1 SGHAT, CDR2 FQNNGV. There are 15 residues in the CDR3. The CDR3 loop is CASSLERIGKGEAFF. The DNA of the CDR3 is TGTGCCAGCAGCTTAGAAAGGATTGGAAAGGGTGAAGCTTTCTTT. Full variable domain (rest looked up from reference TRBV11-2 and TRBJ1-1): EAGVAQSPRYKIIEKRQSVAFWCNPISGHATLYWYQQILGQGPKLLIQFQNNGVVDDSQLPKDRFSAERLKGVDSTLKIQPAKLEDSAVYLCASSLERIGKGEAFFGQGTRLTVV.

In this sample, this clone turned up once. CDR3 amino acids: CASSQAPSVMVTDTQYF. The CDR3 region has the DNA TGTGCCAGCAGCCAAGCTCCTAGCGTTATGGTCACAGATACGCAGTATTTT. This chain joins TRBV4-2 and TRBJ2-3, with D perhaps matching TRBD2 (6 bases). The V gene lost 1 base and the J gene lost 2 bases, with 16 bases spanning the gap. Germline values: CDR1 LGHNA, CDR2 YNFKEQ. The CDR3 is made up of 17 amino acids.

The chain links TRBV7-9 to TRBJ2-1, with TRBD2 matching 8 bases. The CDR3 length is 15 residues. Trimming took 8 bases from V and 9 from J; bases not matched to a gene: 15. Looked up from germline, CDR1 is SEHNR and CDR2 is FQNEAQ (reference sequence). CDR3 nucleotides: TGTGCCAGCTTATGGGACGGGGGGGCGATCGGTGAGCAGTTCTTC. Amino acid sequence: CASLWDGGAIGEQFF. The whole variable domain, filled in from reference TRBV7-9 and TRBJ2-1, reads DTGVSQNPRHKITKRGQNVTFRCDPISEHNRLYWYRQTLGQGPEFLTYFQNEAQLEKSRLLSDRFSAERPKGSFSTLEIQRTEQGDSAMYLCASLWDGGAIGEQFFGPGTRLTVL.

The chain combines TRBV7-3 with TRBJ2-2; D gene unclear. CDR3 length equals 12 residues. From germline, CDR1 is SGHTA and CDR2 FQGTGA. Trimming left V 5 bases short and J 8 bases short, with 9 bases between. CDR3 in DNA: TGTGCCAGCAGCCCTCGTCTGGGGGAGCTGTTTTTT. This sequence encodes CASSPRLGELFF.

The chain has TRBV5-5 and TRBJ2-3, with D possibly being TRBD1 (6 bases). Germline loops: CDR1 SGHKS, CDR2 YYEKEE (reference sequence). The CDR3 sequence is 15 residues long. V was cut by 1 base and J by 2 bases, with 11 bases left in between. CDR3 protein: CASSLTGLYTDTQYF. CDR3 DNA: TGTGCCAGCAGCTTGACAGGGCTGTACACAGATACGCAGTATTTT.

The chain is built from TRBV27 and TRBJ2-5; weak D call: TRBD1 (6 bases). V dropped 8 bases and J dropped 5 bases, with 18 bases sitting between them. Germline assignment: CDR1 MNHEY and CDR2 SMNVEV (reference sequence). The CDR3 is 14 amino acids. In nucleotides, the CDR3 is TGTGCCAGCGCGCAAGGGGGATATAGGGAGACCCAGTACTTC. Translation: CASAQGGYRETQYF.

J is TRBJ1-2 and V is TRBV2, with 9 positions matching TRBD1. The CDR3 is 15 amino acids. CDR1 is SNHLY and CDR2 is FYNNEI in the germline V gene. The V segment lost 5 bases and the J segment 4 bases; nucleotides outside the gene matches: 8. CDR3 DNA: TGTGCCAGCAGTACCGGGACAGGGACCTTCTATGGCTACACCTTC. It translates to CASSTGTGTFYGYTF.

Here the CDR3 reads CASSFRGSLGMSYGYTF. The CDR3 nucleotides read TGTGCCAGCAGTTTCCGAGGGTCTCTGGGTATGAGCTATGGCTACACCTTC. The chain employs TRBV28 and TRBJ1-2, with D hard to call. V shed 3 bases and J shed 4 bases, with 21 bases lying between them. From germline, CDR1 is MDHEN and CDR2 SYDVKM. The CDR3 has 17 amino acids.

This clone showed up just once. The chain has TRBV28 and TRBJ2-2; D uncertain. The V and J ends lost 6 bases and 1 base respectively, with 3 bases between them. The CDR3 runs 12 residues. CDR1 and CDR2 from the germline V gene are MDHEN and SYDVKM. The CDR3 spells CASRVNTGELFF. The CDR3 DNA sequence: TGTGCCAGCAGGGTGAACACCGGGGAGCTGTTTTTT.

This chain links TRBV5-1 with TRBJ2-3; perhaps TRBD1 as D (6 bases). The V gene lost 2 bases and the J gene lost 3 bases, with 13 bases spanning the gap. This CDR3 spans 15 amino acids. Germline assignment: CDR1 SGHRS and CDR2 YFSETQ. The CDR3 DNA follows: TGCGCCAGCAGCTTACTGACAGGTCTGACAGATACGCAGTATTTT. Protein sequence: CASSLLTGLTDTQYF.

The genes are TRBV28 and TRBJ2-6; D uncertain. CDR3 length equals 15 residues. CDR1 is MDHEN and CDR2 is SYDVKM in the germline V gene. The V gene lost 4 bases and the J gene lost 1 base, with 8 bases spanning the gap. Here the CDR3 DNA reads TGTGCCAGCAGTTCCTCCTCATCTGGGGCCAACGTCCTGACTTTC. As protein: CASSSSSSGANVLTF.

This clone was picked up a small number of times. V gene TRBV7-9 combines with J gene TRBJ2-7, with D maybe TRBD2 (5 bases). The CDR3 sequence is 17 residues long. Germline V gene data show CDR1 as SEHNR and CDR2 as FQNEAQ (reference sequence). V was cut by 5 bases and J by 2 bases, with 22 bases left in between. DNA for the CDR3: TGTGCCAGCAGCCGTAGTGGGATAGCGACTGCTACCTACGAGCAGTACTTC. Translation gives CASSRSGIATATYEQYF.

This clone has only one observation. The rearrangement links TRBV13 to TRBJ1-1; D unresolved. Germline loops: CDR1 PRHDT, CDR2 FYEKMQ (reference sequence). CDR3 length equals 18 residues. V was pared by 5 bases and J by 2 bases, with 24 bases between. CDR3 nucleotide sequence: TGTGCCAGCAGCGACCGGGCGGGGTTTACTCGATATAACACTGAAGCTTTCTTT. Translated, it gives CASSDRAGFTRYNTEAFF.

The CDR3 reads CAISDQLGTSYEQYF. In DNA, the CDR3 is TGTGCCATCAGTGACCAACTAGGGACCTCCTACGAGCAGTACTTC. The V call is TRBV10-3, the J call TRBJ2-7; tentatively, D is TRBD1 or TRBD2 (5 bases each). V gave up 3 bases and J gave up 0 bases, with 12 bases separating them. From germline, CDR1 is ENHRY and CDR2 SYGVKD. There are 15 residues in the CDR3.

The V and J genes are TRBV29-1 and TRBJ1-2; 8 nucleotides match TRBD1. V gave up 7 bases and J gave up 6 bases; unmatched junction bases: 4. Germline loops: CDR1 SQVTM, CDR2 ANQGSEA. The CDR3 runs 11 residues. CDR3: CSAPDRDGYTF. CDR3 in DNA: TGCAGCGCCCCGGACAGGGATGGCTACACCTTC. Variable domain in full (rest from reference TRBV29-1 and TRBJ1-2): SAVISQKPSRDICQRGTSLTIQCQVDSQVTMMFWYRQQPGQSLTLIATANQGSEATYESGFVIDKFPISRPNLTFSTLTVSNMSPEDSSIYLCSAPDRDGYTFGSGTRLTVV.

The chain is built from TRBV7-2 and TRBJ1-4, with 8 bases identical to TRBD1. The CDR3 runs 14 residues. Looked up from germline, CDR1 is SGHTA and CDR2 is FQGNSA. The ends lost 5 bases at V and 5 bases at J; junction bases unmatched: 4. CDR3 DNA sequence: TGTGCCAGCAGCAAACAGGGGGGGAATGAAAAACTGTTTTTT. Protein product: CASSKQGGNEKLFF.

This rearrangement joins TRBV28 to TRBJ2-3, with a tentative D call TRBD1 (6 bases). Trimming cost V 6 bases and J 3 bases, with 13 bases left between them. The CDR3 spans 14 residues. CDR1 and CDR2 (germline): MDHEN, SYDVKM. The CDR3, as DNA: TGTGCCAGCAGACGGCAGGGGCGTACAGATACGCAGTATTTT. Its translation is CASRRQGRTDTQYF.

J is TRBJ2-7 and V is TRBV18, with 11 positions matching TRBD1. The V and J ends lost 8 bases and 3 bases, in that order; junction bases with no gene match: 3. Germline V gene data show CDR1 as KGHSH and CDR2 as LQKENI. This CDR3 contains 13 residues. The CDR3 bases are TGTGCCAGCACCGGGACAGGGGGCTACGAGCAGTACTTC. It translates to CASTGTGGYEQYF.

The chain has TRBV4-1 and TRBJ2-5, with 8 bases aligning to TRBD1. The J call may be faulty, since TRBJ2-7 better matches the DNA end. In germline, CDR1 is MGHRA, CDR2 YSYEKL. The CDR3 loop spans 15 amino acids. CDR3 sequence reads: CASSPWTGMDNEQYF. CDR3 DNA: TGCGCCAGCAGCCCCTGGACAGGGATGGATAACGAGCAGTACTTC.